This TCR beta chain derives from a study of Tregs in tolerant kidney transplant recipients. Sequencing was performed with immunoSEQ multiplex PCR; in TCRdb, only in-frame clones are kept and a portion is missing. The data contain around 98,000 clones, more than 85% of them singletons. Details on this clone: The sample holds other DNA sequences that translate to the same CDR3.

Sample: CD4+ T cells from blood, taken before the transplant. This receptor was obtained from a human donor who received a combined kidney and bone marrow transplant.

The CDR3 DNA sequence: TGTGCCAGCAGCTTATCAGGGTCTGGAAACACCATATATTTT. Residues: CASSLSGSGNTIYF. The chain is built from TRBV7-9 and TRBJ1-3; perhaps TRBD1 as D (5 bases). Germline loops: CDR1 SEHNR, CDR2 FQNEAQ (reference sequence). Trimming cost V 2 bases and J 1 base, with 6 bases left between them. CDR3 length: 14 amino acids.